This T cell receptor (beta chain) was recorded in a study of T-cell memory formation after mild COVID-19. A few counts support this clonotype. Trimming left V 0 bases short and J 2 bases short, with 12 bases between. The CDR3 has 15 amino acids. In germline, CDR1 is SQVTM, CDR2 ANQGSEA. TCRdb processed the 5' RACE reads anew with MiXCR; each CDR3 protein has one entry. This table has 550,000 to 700,000 distinct CDR3 sequences, 17% appearing once. This sequence originates from an adult woman who had mild COVID-19 (a few samples of this study predate the infection). Cell type and time point are not known. Source material: PBMCs or a T cell subset sorted from them (not recorded which). The chain combines TRBV29-1 with TRBJ2-3; D may be TRBD1 or TRBD2 (5 bases each). CDR3 in DNA: TGCAGCGTTGAAGATCACGGGACCCCCACAGATACGCAGTATTTT. Residues: CSVEDHGTPTDTQYF.